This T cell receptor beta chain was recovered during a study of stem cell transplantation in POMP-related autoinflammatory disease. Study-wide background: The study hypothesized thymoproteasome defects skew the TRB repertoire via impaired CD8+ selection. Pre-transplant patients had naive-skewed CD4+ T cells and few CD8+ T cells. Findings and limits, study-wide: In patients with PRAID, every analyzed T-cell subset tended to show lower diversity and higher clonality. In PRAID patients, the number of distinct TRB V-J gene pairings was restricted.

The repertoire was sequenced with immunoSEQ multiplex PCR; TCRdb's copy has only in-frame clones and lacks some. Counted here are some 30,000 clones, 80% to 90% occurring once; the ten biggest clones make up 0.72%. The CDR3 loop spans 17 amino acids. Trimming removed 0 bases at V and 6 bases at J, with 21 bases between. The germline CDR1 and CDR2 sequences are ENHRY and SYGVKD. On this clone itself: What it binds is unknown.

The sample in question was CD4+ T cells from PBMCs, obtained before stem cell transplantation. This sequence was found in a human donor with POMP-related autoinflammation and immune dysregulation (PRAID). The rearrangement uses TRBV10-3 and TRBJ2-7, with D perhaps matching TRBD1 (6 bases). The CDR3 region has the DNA TGTGCCATCAGTGAGTCGATAGGATCCAGGGGCAAAGGCGAGCAGTACTTC. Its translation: CAISESIGSRGKGEQYF.